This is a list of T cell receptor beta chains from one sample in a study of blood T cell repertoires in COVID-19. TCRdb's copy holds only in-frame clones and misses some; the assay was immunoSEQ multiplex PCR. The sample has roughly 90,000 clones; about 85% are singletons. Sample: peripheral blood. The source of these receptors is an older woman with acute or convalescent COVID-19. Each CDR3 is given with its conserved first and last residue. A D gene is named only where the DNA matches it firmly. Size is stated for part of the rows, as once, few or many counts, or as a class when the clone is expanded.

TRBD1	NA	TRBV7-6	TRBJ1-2	TGTGCCAGCAGCGCGCCGACAGGGCAACTATGGAGCTACACCTTC	CASSAPTGQLWSYTF
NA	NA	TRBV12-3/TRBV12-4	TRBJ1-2	TGTGCCAGCAGTTTTGTTCCGACAGACGGCTACACCTTC	CASSFVPTDGYTF
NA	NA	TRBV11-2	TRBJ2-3	TGTGCCAGCAGCTTTAGGGGCCTCGACATAGTTACGCAGTATTTT	CASSFRGLDIVTQYF
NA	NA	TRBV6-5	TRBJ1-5	TGTGCCAGCAGCCGCCTCAGGAATAGCAATCAGCCCCAGCATTTT	CASSRLRNSNQPQHF
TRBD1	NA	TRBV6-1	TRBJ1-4	TGTGCCAGCAGTGAAGCGCTTCGGGTGGGACAGGGAAATGAAAAACTGTTTTTT	CASSEALRVGQGNEKLFF
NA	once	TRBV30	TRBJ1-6	TGTGCCTGGAGCGTCCTTGGGCGGCGGGACTCACCCCTCCACTTT	CAWSVLGRRDSPLHF
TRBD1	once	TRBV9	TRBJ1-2	TGTGCCAGCAGCGGATTGACAGGGGAGGGCTATGGCTACACCTTC	CASSGLTGEGYGYTF
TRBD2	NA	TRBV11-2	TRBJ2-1	TGTGCCAGCAGCCGAATTGGGATACTAGCGGGCTACAATGAGCAGTTCTTC	CASSRIGILAGYNEQFF
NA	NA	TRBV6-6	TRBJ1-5	TGTGCCAGCAGTTACAGTGGGGGGGGAGGTCAGCCCCAGCATTTT	CASSYSGGGGQPQHF
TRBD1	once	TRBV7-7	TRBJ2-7	TGTGCTAGCAGTACGGACAGGGCGGGAGAGCAGTACTTC	CASSTDRAGEQYF
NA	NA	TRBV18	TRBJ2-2	TGTGCCAGCTCACCACAGGGGGCCGGGGAGCTGTTTTTT	CASSPQGAGELFF
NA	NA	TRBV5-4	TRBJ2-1	TGTGCCAGCAGCCATGGTACGAGCTCCTACAATGAGCAGTTCTTC	CASSHGTSSYNEQFF
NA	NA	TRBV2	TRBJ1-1	TGTGCCAGCAGCTCAGGCGGGACTGAAGCTTTCTTT	CASSSGGTEAFF
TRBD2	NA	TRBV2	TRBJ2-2	TGTGCCAGCATGAGTGGAATCGGGGGGGCGCCTGGGGAGCTGTTTTTT	CASMSGIGGAPGELFF
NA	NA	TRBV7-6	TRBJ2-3	TGTGCCAGCAGCTCCCCTCCACAGGGAAGCGGCACAGATACGCAGTATTTT	CASSSPPQGSGTDTQYF
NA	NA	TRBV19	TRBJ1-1	TGTGCCAGTAGTAGCCAGGGGAACCGTCCATATGAAGCTTTCTTT	CASSSQGNRPYEAFF
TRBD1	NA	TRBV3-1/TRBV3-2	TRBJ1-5	TGTGCCAGCAGCCAAGACGTGACAGGGAATCAGCCCCAGCATTTT	CASSQDVTGNQPQHF
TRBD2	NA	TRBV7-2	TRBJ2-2	TGTGCCAGCAGCTTGGGACTAGTCACCGGGGAGCTGTTTTTT	CASSLGLVTGELFF